This T cell receptor (beta chain) was recovered during a study of blood T cell repertoires in COVID-19. Study summary: The origin of the acute and convalescent COVID-19 samples was the United States, Italy and Spain. The cDNA or gDNA used as material had been derived from T cells, B-cell-depleted T cells, or PBMCs.

In the source study's methods: How many nucleated cells were present was estimated from reference gene primer amplification. Generated by immunoSEQ multiplex PCR, the TCRdb table keeps only in-frame clones and is missing some. V, J and clone size are taken as reported in that table, and D and trimming were inferred from the DNA itself. The table has fewer than 300,000 clones, about 91% seen once; the top ten hold 0.95% to 1.5%. The CDR3 is made up of 15 amino acids. The germline V and J ends were trimmed by 5 bases and 3 bases, with 15 bases remaining between them. Germline-derived CDR1 and CDR2 are KGHDR and SFDVKD.

The source is a woman between 40 and 55 years old with acute COVID-19. The chain couples TRBV24-1 to TRBJ2-5; TRBD1 might be the D (5 bases). Sequenced input: PBMCs or T cells enriched from blood (not recorded which). The CDR3 is CATSVGWGEEETQYF. The CDR3 DNA follows: TGTGCCACCAGTGTCGGTTGGGGCGAGGAAGAGACCCAGTACTTC.